These 30 T cell receptor beta chains originate from one sample sequenced in a study of Ad26.COV2.S vaccination and SARS-CoV-2 variants. The treatment is: some 20 received Ad26.COV2.S at low or high dose, single or two shots; roughly five received placebo; per-sample allocation not given. Each sample was drawn 63 days after the first injection (of vaccine or placebo). The protocol was immunoSEQ multiplex PCR, while the TCRdb copy is restricted to in-frame clones and leaves out a portion. Here the sample spans around 500,000 clones, 80% to 90% being singletons. The sequences come from peripheral blood, collected in a trial of Ad26.COV2.S vaccine versus placebo. The origin of the receptors is a person aged 18-60 years who received the Ad26.COV2.S COVID-19 vaccine or a placebo.

This chain uses TRBV7-9 with TRBJ1-2; D is uncertain. This CDR3 has 12 residues. With 3 bases removed from V and 6 bases from J, the gap between germline ends came to 8 bases. The germline CDR1 and CDR2 sequences are SEHNR and FQNEAQ (reference sequence). The CDR3 sequence: CASSFSPDGYTF. The CDR3 nucleotides are TGTGCCAGCAGCTTTTCCCCTGATGGCTACACCTTC.

The chain recombines TRBV6-1 with TRBJ2-3; D uncertain. V shed 7 bases and J shed 2 bases, with 19 bases lying between them. The germline V gene encodes CDR1 MNHNS and CDR2 SASEGT. This CDR3 is built from 16 residues. DNA for the CDR3: TGTGCCAGCACTGATCGCGGTGGGGTAACCACAGATACGCAGTATTTT. Translated, it gives CASTDRGGVTTDTQYF.

This clone is a singleton in its sample. The chain carries TRBV6-2 or TRBV6-3 and TRBJ2-7, with D unclear. Trimming shortened V by 1 base and J by 2 bases, and 12 bases separated the two germline ends. Germline V gives CDR1 MNHEY, CDR2 SVGEGT. This CDR3 has 15 residues. The DNA for the CDR3 is TGTGCCAGCAGTTACTACAAAGGACGGACCTACGAGCAGTACTTC. Translating gives CASSYYKGRTYEQYF.

This chain links TRBV3-1 (or the pseudogene TRBV3-2) with TRBJ2-2, with 8 bases fitting TRBD2. The CDR3 has 14 residues. The germline CDR1 and CDR2 sequences are LGHDT and YNNKEL (reference sequence). With V trimmed by 2 bases and J by 4 bases, 0 bases remained unmatched. The CDR3 loop reads CASSQRGGTGELFF. The CDR3 DNA sequence: TGTGCCAGCAGCCAACGGGGGGGCACCGGGGAGCTGTTTTTT.

This clone was seen a few times. This chain links TRBV18 with TRBJ1-4, with D possibly TRBD1 on 6 matching bases. Germline values: CDR1 KGHSH, CDR2 LQKENI. V lost 3 bases and J 13 bases, leaving 30 bases between the germline ends. This CDR3 region has 18 residues. Here the CDR3 reads CASSPTPGALGFWDGLFF. For the CDR3, the DNA is TGTGCCAGCTCACCCACACCGGGGGCGCTGGGTTTTTGGGACGGACTGTTTTTT.

This chain uses TRBV9 with TRBJ1-6, with a possible D match to TRBD1 (5 bases). This CDR3 comprises 15 residues. Germline V gene lookup returns CDR1 SGDLS and CDR2 YYNGEE. The V gene lost 0 bases and the J gene lost 1 base, with 5 bases spanning the gap. The CDR3 bases are TGTGCCAGCAGCGTAGGGGGGTCCTATAATTCACCCCTCCACTTT. Translated, it gives CASSVGGSYNSPLHF.

This clone appeared many times. The chain is built from TRBV18 and TRBJ2-7; possible D gene TRBD1, 5 bases. V shed 0 bases and J shed 3 bases, with 12 bases lying between them. This CDR3 spans 15 amino acids. Germline CDR1 KGHSH, CDR2 LQKENI. This CDR3 reads CASSPPAGANYEQYF. In DNA, the CDR3 is TGTGCCAGCTCACCACCCGCTGGGGCAAACTACGAGCAGTACTTC.

The rearrangement links TRBV20-1 to TRBJ1-1; the D is unclear. V dropped 4 bases and J dropped 7 bases, with 10 bases sitting between them. The CDR3 length is 11 residues. CDR1 DFQATT and CDR2 SNEGSKA come from the germline V gene (reference sequence). The CDR3 region is CSAISTGEAFF. For the CDR3, the DNA is TGCAGTGCTATATCAACTGGTGAAGCTTTCTTT.

The chain couples TRBV9 to TRBJ2-7, with 8 positions matching TRBD1. Germline CDR1 reads SGDLS; CDR2 reads YYNGEE. Losses at the gene ends were 5 bases for V and 3 bases for J; bases not matched to a gene: 10. CDR3 size: 15 residues. The CDR3 is CASSPHGTGLYEQYF. The CDR3 DNA reads TGTGCCAGCAGTCCCCATGGGACAGGTCTCTACGAGCAGTACTTC.

This clone came up a few times. This sequence joins TRBV30 and TRBJ1-2; D uncertain. CDR3 length: 13 amino acids. CDR1 GTSNPN and CDR2 SVGIG come from the germline V gene (reference sequence). V was trimmed by 7 bases and J by 6 bases, leaving 18 bases between them. For the CDR3, the DNA is TGTGCCTCCGCCCGGGGAGGATATAATGGCTACACCTTC. It encodes CASARGGYNGYTF.

V is TRBV3-1 (or the pseudogene TRBV3-2) and J is TRBJ2-7; D call uncertain. Germline loops: CDR1 LGHDT, CDR2 YNNKEL (reference sequence). Trimming left V 3 bases short and J 9 bases short, with 15 bases between. The CDR3 totals 13 residues. CDR3 nucleotides: TGTGCCAGCAGCCATACCGACGGCCGCGGGCAGTACTTC. It translates to CASSHTDGRGQYF.

The chain couples TRBV24-1 to TRBJ1-2; D is undetermined. The ends were cut back, 3 bases at V and 6 bases at J, with 16 bases in the middle. CDR1 KGHDR and CDR2 SFDVKD come from the germline V gene. The CDR3 sequence is 15 residues long. CDR3 DNA sequence: TGTGCCACCAGTGATGCCGGACTCGTATGGGATGGCTACACCTTC. Translating gives CATSDAGLVWDGYTF.

The chain has TRBV28 and TRBJ1-5, with 8 bases aligning to TRBD1. The CDR3 covers 15 residues. V gave up 3 bases and J gave up 3 bases; unmatched junction bases: 4. The germline gives CDR1 MDHEN, CDR2 SYDVKM. CDR3 nucleotide sequence: TGTGCCAGCAGTTTCCGGGACAGGTCCAATCAGCCCCAGCATTTT. It is translated as CASSFRDRSNQPQHF.

In this sample, this clone turned up a few times. The chain has TRBV2 and TRBJ2-7, with a possible D match to TRBD2 (5 bases). Germline-derived CDR1 and CDR2 are SNHLY and FYNNEI. With 3 bases removed from V and 7 bases from J, the gap between germline ends came to 13 bases. CDR3 length equals 13 residues. The CDR3 here is CASSDPGIGEQYF. The CDR3 DNA is TGTGCCAGCAGTGATCCGGGAATAGGGGAGCAGTACTTC.

The chain carries TRBV28 and TRBJ1-5; the D is unclear. V was cut by 3 bases and J by 3 bases, with 12 bases left in between. Germline V lookup: CDR1 MDHEN, CDR2 SYDVKM. The CDR3 has 15 residues. The CDR3 nucleotides are TGTGCCAGCAGTTTCGTTCCCGGTGACAATCAGCCCCAGCATTTT. It yields the protein CASSFVPGDNQPQHF.

In this sample, this clone turned up a few times. The chain couples TRBV2 to TRBJ1-2; no reliable D call. The germline CDR1 and CDR2 sequences are SNHLY and FYNNEI. The V end lost 6 bases, the J end lost 4 bases, and 9 bases lay between the germline ends. This CDR3 contains 12 residues. Here the CDR3 reads CASRPDVYGYTF. In DNA form, the CDR3 reads TGTGCCAGCAGGCCCGACGTCTATGGCTACACCTTC.

The chain couples TRBV19 to TRBJ1-3, with a weak D call TRBD1 (6 bases). Trimming left V 6 bases short and J 0 bases short, with 12 bases between. The CDR3 has 15 residues. The germline gives CDR1 LNHDA, CDR2 SQIVND (reference sequence). DNA for the CDR3: TGTGCCAGTAGGGGGGCGGCGAGCTCTGGAAACACCATATATTTT. The encoded protein is CASRGAASSGNTIYF.

CDR3 residues: CASSASGESYGYTF. The CDR3 bases are TGTGCCAGCAGCGCGTCAGGGGAAAGCTATGGCTACACCTTC. This chain links TRBV9 with TRBJ1-2; TRBD1 might be the D (6 bases). Trimming shortened V by 3 bases and J by 4 bases, and 13 bases separated the two germline ends. The CDR3 contains 14 residues. CDR1 and CDR2 from the germline V gene are SGDLS and YYNGEE.

The rearrangement uses TRBV9 and TRBJ1-6; the D gene is possibly TRBD1 (5 bases). The CDR3 has 15 amino acids. CDR1 and CDR2 from the germline V gene are SGDLS and YYNGEE. The V and J ends lost 3 bases and 8 bases respectively, with 15 bases between them. The CDR3 region has the DNA TGTGCCAGCAGCGCAGACAGTGGAAGGGATTCACCCCTCCACTTT. Its translation: CASSADSGRDSPLHF.

The gene calls are TRBV6-5 and TRBJ2-3, with TRBD2 identical over 9 bases. The CDR3 sequence is 14 residues long. Germline CDR1 and CDR2: MNHEY and SVGAGI. The trim removed 6 bases at V and 6 bases at J, leaving 7 bases unmatched. The DNA for the CDR3 is TGTGCCAGCAGGGGCGGGGGGGCCGTTGATACGCAGTATTTT. Its protein product is CASRGGGAVDTQYF.

This chain uses TRBV21-1 with TRBJ2-5; the D call in the table, TRBD1, was not verified against the DNA. TRBV21-1 is a pseudogene locus. The CDR3 runs 15 residues. CDR3 residues: CASSDKPGQSETQYF. The CDR3 DNA is TGTGCCAGCAGCGATAAACCGGGACAGTCAGAGACCCAGTACTTC.

The rearrangement uses TRBV28 and TRBJ1-1; D might be TRBD1 (5 bases). This CDR3 region has 15 residues. Germline V CDR1 and CDR2: MDHEN, SYDVKM. The V end was cut by 7 bases, the J end by 3 bases, with 18 bases between. In DNA, the CDR3 is TGTGCCAGCACCACCTTCCCGCAGGGCGACACTGAAGCTTTCTTT. Encoded protein: CASTTFPQGDTEAFF.

This chain connects TRBV28 to TRBJ2-1; possible D gene TRBD2, 5 bases. V shed 3 bases and J shed 2 bases, with 17 bases lying between them. CDR3 length: 17 amino acids. CDR1 is MDHEN and CDR2 is SYDVKM in the germline V gene. The CDR3 protein is CASSFPRLGLTYNEQFF. The CDR3 coding sequence is TGTGCCAGCAGTTTCCCTCGCCTCGGACTTACCTACAATGAGCAGTTCTTC.

This chain uses TRBV18 with TRBJ1-4, with no clear D. This CDR3 is 14 amino acids long. V was clipped by 2 bases and J by 5 bases, with 9 bases between them. Germline V lookup: CDR1 KGHSH, CDR2 LQKENI. In DNA, the CDR3 is TGTGCCAGCTCACCAGGCAGTCTGAATGAAAAACTGTTTTTT. Translating it yields CASSPGSLNEKLFF.

The chain joins TRBV7-9 to TRBJ1-1; no clear D gene. The CDR3 has 13 residues. The germline V gene has CDR1 SEHNR and CDR2 FQNEAQ (reference sequence). Between the trimmed V and J ends, which lost 5 bases and 3 bases, there was a span of 10 bases. CDR3 nucleotide sequence: TGTGCCAGCAGCGTTACAGAGGACACTGAAGCTTTCTTT. Residues: CASSVTEDTEAFF.

J is TRBJ1-1 and V is TRBV12-3 or TRBV12-4, with 8 nucleotides matching TRBD1. Germline trimming cut 6 bases from V and 5 bases from J; bases unmatched to any gene: 5. CDR3 length: 13 amino acids. CDR3 sequence reads: CASSVTGVTEAFF. CDR3 DNA: TGTGCCAGCAGCGTGACAGGGGTGACTGAAGCTTTCTTT.

The chain is built from TRBV11-2 and TRBJ1-2; no firm D call. This CDR3 is built from 16 residues. Germline CDR1 reads SGHAT; CDR2 reads FQNNGV. Trimming took 5 bases from V and 3 from J, leaving 19 bases between them. The CDR3 region has the DNA TGTGCCAGCAGCCAAAGGGTGCGGGTTACGGACTATGGCTACACCTTC. It encodes CASSQRVRVTDYGYTF.

V gene TRBV5-5 combines with J gene TRBJ2-2; possibly TRBD1 for D (5 bases). Germline lookup yields CDR1 SGHKS and CDR2 YYEKEE (reference sequence). V was shortened by 4 bases and J by 3 bases, with 13 bases between the two germline ends. The CDR3 sequence is 15 residues long. CDR3 coding DNA: TGTGCCAGCAGCAAACAGGTTTCCTACACCGGGGAGCTGTTTTTT. Its translation is CASSKQVSYTGELFF.

V and J are TRBV3-1 (or the pseudogene TRBV3-2) and TRBJ1-5; TRBD1 aligns across 7 bases. There are 14 residues in the CDR3. The germline V gene encodes CDR1 LGHDT and CDR2 YNNKEL (reference sequence). Trimming took 4 bases from V and 3 from J; bases not matched to a gene: 3. This chain's CDR3 is CASSPGTVNQPQHF. CDR3 bases: TGTGCCAGCAGCCCCGGGACAGTCAATCAGCCCCAGCATTTT.

The rearrangement links TRBV5-1 to TRBJ2-3, with D tentatively TRBD1 (6 bases). The CDR3 has 15 residues. Per germline, CDR1 SGHRS and CDR2 YFSETQ. V was trimmed by 6 bases and J by 4 bases, leaving 18 bases between them. CDR3 protein: CASTSHRDRPDTQYF. CDR3 DNA sequence: TGCGCCAGCACCTCACACAGGGATCGGCCAGATACGCAGTATTTT.